What follows are 22 T cell receptor beta chains derived from one specimen sequenced in a study of Graves' ophthalmopathy and Graves' hyperthyroidism. Investigators amplified TCR beta CDR3 regions from RNA transcripts. HTBI primers served in a first-round RT-PCR, which a second-round multiplex PCR followed. TCRdb re-analysed the multiplex PCR reads in MiXCR, keeping a single row per CDR3 protein. The top ten hold approximately 6.9% of the sample, which has hundreds of thousands of distinct CDR3 sequences, over 20% seen once. The sample comprised peripheral blood. These receptors were collected from a woman between 18 and 30 years old with stable Graves' hyperthyroidism. Some clones in this sample may be carry-over from other donors' samples.

A few counts support this clonotype. The genes are TRBV15 and TRBJ1-1; 7 bases match TRBD1. With V trimmed by 10 bases and J by 3 bases, 8 bases remained unmatched. This CDR3 comprises 13 residues. In germline, CDR1 is LNHNV, CDR2 YYDKDF (reference sequence). The CDR3 is CAIRSRGDTEAFF. The CDR3 DNA sequence: TGTGCCATCCGCTCCAGGGGGGACACTGAAGCTTTCTTT.

V usage is TRBV10-3 and J usage is TRBJ1-1; 7 bases map to TRBD1. The CDR3 totals 14 residues. CDR1 and CDR2 from the germline V gene are ENHRY and SYGVKD. The J segment lost 4 bases and the V segment lost 6 bases, leaving 8 bases of the junction unmatched. This CDR3 is CAIRELSGGTEAFF. Here the CDR3 DNA reads TGTGCCATCAGGGAATTATCAGGGGGCACTGAAGCTTTCTTT.

The chain has TRBV5-1 and TRBJ2-2; 8 bases line up with TRBD1. The CDR3 is 14 residues long. Germline V lookup: CDR1 SGHRS, CDR2 YFSETQ. Losses at the gene ends were 4 bases for V and 5 bases for J; bases not matched to a gene: 4. CDR3 coding DNA: TGCGCCAGCAGCGCCACAGGGGGGACCGGGGAGCTGTTTTTT. Protein: CASSATGGTGELFF.

On this clonotype: A much more abundant neighbour one base away suggests this may be a read error. The rearrangement links TRBV29-1 to TRBJ2-3, with D perhaps matching TRBD2 (5 bases). The germline gives CDR1 SQVTM, CDR2 ANQGSEA. CDR3 length: 15 residues. Trimming pared 1 base from V and 4 bases from J, leaving 15 bases between. In nucleotides, the CDR3 is TGCAGCGTTGAAGTCGGGCATTCTAGCTCAGATACGCAGTATTTT. Its protein is CSVEVGHSSSDTQYF.

The gene calls are TRBV2 and TRBJ1-1; D possibly corresponds to TRBD1 (6 bases). The CDR3 runs to 13 residues. V was trimmed by 6 bases and J by 3 bases, leaving 11 bases between them. Germline V gives CDR1 SNHLY, CDR2 FYNNEI. CDR3 sequence reads: CASSQGLDTEAFF. In DNA, the CDR3 is TGTGCCAGCAGCCAGGGGCTGGACACTGAAGCTTTCTTT. Complete variable domain (other parts from reference TRBV2 and TRBJ1-1): EPEVTQTPSHQVTQMGQEVILRCVPISNHLYFYWYRQILGQKVEFLVSFYNNEISEKSEIFDDQFSVERPDGSNFTLKIRSTKLEDSAMYFCASSQGLDTEAFFGQGTRLTVV.

This clonotype was detected ten times or more. The chain employs TRBV7-9 and TRBJ2-7; TRBD2 might be the D (5 bases). Germline CDR1 reads SEHNR; CDR2 reads FQNEAQ (reference sequence). The CDR3 is 11 amino acids. V was trimmed by 6 bases and J by 5 bases, leaving 8 bases between them. CDR3 sequence (DNA): TGTGCCAGCAGTTGGGGAGACGAGCAGTACTTC. Protein product: CASSWGDEQYF.

This clonotype was seen at least ten times. V is TRBV11-2 and J is TRBJ1-2, with unresolved D. The V end was cut by 6 bases, the J end by 7 bases, with 21 bases between. CDR3 length: 15 residues. The V gene's germline CDR1 is SGHAT and CDR2 FQNNGV. CDR3 amino acids: CASRPLANLAFGYTF. The CDR3 bases are TGTGCCAGCAGGCCCCTTGCGAACCTAGCCTTTGGCTACACCTTC.

This clonotype was seen only a few times. The gene calls are TRBV10-3 and TRBJ1-2, with unresolved D. Germline V CDR1 and CDR2: ENHRY, SYGVKD. This CDR3 contains 13 residues. Trimming pared 7 bases from V and 11 bases from J, leaving 20 bases between. CDR3 coding DNA: TGTGCCATCACCCCGGAGGGAGATACGGGATACACCTTC. This translates into CAITPEGDTGYTF.

This clonotype was detected ten times or more. The junction shows a germline mismatch at one end, possibly a read error. V gene TRBV5-1 combines with J gene TRBJ2-4; D perhaps matches TRBD1 (6 bases). This CDR3 is 16 amino acids long. Germline CDR1 and CDR2: SGHRS and YFSETQ. CDR3 in DNA: TGCGCCAGCAGCCCGGACAGACGATTAGCCAAAAACATTAAGTACTTC. Amino acid sequence: CASSPDRRLAKNIKYF.

This sequence joins TRBV5-1 and TRBJ1-1, with D possibly being TRBD1 (6 bases). The V and J ends lost 5 bases and 3 bases respectively, with 14 bases between them. Germline V CDR1 and CDR2: SGHRS, YFSETQ. This CDR3 has 14 residues. The CDR3 reads CASRGWGRDTEAFF. For the CDR3, the DNA is TGCGCCAGCAGAGGTTGGGGGCGGGACACTGAAGCTTTCTTT.

This clonotype occurred many times. V is TRBV5-1 and J is TRBJ1-2; 9 nucleotides agree with TRBD1. The germline V gene encodes CDR1 SGHRS and CDR2 YFSETQ. Trimming took 7 bases from V and 6 from J; bases not matched to a gene: 10. The CDR3 contains 14 residues. CDR3 bases: TGCGCCAGCGGCGGGACAGGGTTATTCGATGGCTACACCTTC. It encodes CASGGTGLFDGYTF.

J is TRBJ1-1 and V is TRBV19; D call uncertain. V lost 3 bases to trimming and J lost 4 bases, with 12 bases between them. There are 14 residues in the CDR3. CDR1 and CDR2 from the germline V gene are LNHDA and SQIVND (reference sequence). The DNA for the CDR3 is TGTGCCAGTAGTATCTCCCACAGTAGCACTGAAGCTTTCTTT. It encodes CASSISHSSTEAFF.

The chain combines TRBV3-1 with TRBJ1-3, with D hard to call. Trimming cost V 3 bases and J 6 bases, with 3 bases left between them. This CDR3 contains 11 residues. Germline loops: CDR1 LGHDT, CDR2 YNNKEL (reference sequence). The CDR3 coding sequence is TGTGCCAGCAGCCAGATAAACACCATATATTTT. Translating gives CASSQINTIYF.

This chain connects TRBV30 to TRBJ2-2, with a tentative D call TRBD2 (7 bases). V was cut by 0 bases and J by 6 bases, with 11 bases left in between. Per germline, CDR1 GTSNPN and CDR2 SVGIG (reference sequence). The CDR3 is made up of 14 amino acids. The CDR3: CAWSVGGVPGELFF. The CDR3 region has the DNA TGTGCCTGGAGTGTAGGGGGGGTGCCCGGGGAGCTGTTTTTT.

The rearrangement links TRBV20-1 to TRBJ2-2, with 9 bases aligning to TRBD2. Germline trimming cut 2 bases from V and 0 bases from J; bases unmatched to any gene: 4. The CDR3 covers 16 residues. CDR1 is DFQATT, CDR2 SNEGSKA, per germline (reference sequence). This chain's CDR3 is CSARISGGPNTGELFF. The CDR3 DNA is TGCAGTGCTAGAATAAGCGGGGGGCCGAACACCGGGGAGCTGTTTTTT.

Ten or more counts support this clonotype. The rearrangement links TRBV20-1 to TRBJ2-5; tentatively, D is TRBD1 (6 bases). V was pared by 5 bases and J by 4 bases, with 23 bases between. CDR1 DFQATT and CDR2 SNEGSKA come from the germline V gene (reference sequence). The CDR3 is 16 amino acids. CDR3 sequence: CSAGPVRSGRGETQYF. As DNA, the CDR3 is TGCAGTGCTGGTCCTGTCAGGTCTGGCAGGGGAGAGACCCAGTACTTC.

This chain joins TRBV30 and TRBJ2-7; D is ambiguous. The CDR3 is 11 amino acids. Trimming took off 5 bases at V and 3 bases at J, with 8 bases between the two ends. Germline-derived CDR1 and CDR2 are GTSNPN and SVGIG (reference sequence). Here the CDR3 DNA reads TGTGCCTGGGAGAGAAGCTACGAGCAGTACTTC. This translates into CAWERSYEQYF.

This clonotype was seen more than once but under ten times. The chain links TRBV9 to TRBJ2-7, with a tentative D call TRBD2 (6 bases). Germline V gene sequence: CDR1 SGDLS, CDR2 YYNGEE. The CDR3 runs 16 residues. Trimming shortened V by 3 bases and J by 0 bases, and 16 bases separated the two germline ends. The CDR3 protein is CASSASPGLSSYEQYF. CDR3 DNA: TGTGCCAGCAGCGCCTCGCCGGGACTGAGCTCCTACGAGCAGTACTTC.

This clonotype was detected many times. The junction and the germline gene differ at one end; a read error may be behind it. The chain couples TRBV5-1 to TRBJ2-7; 9 bases agree with TRBD1. The germline V gene encodes CDR1 SGHRS and CDR2 YFSETQ. CDR3 length equals 14 residues. The DNA of the CDR3 is TGTGCCAGCAGCTTGAGCGACAGGGGGTACGAGCAGTACTTC. Translated: CASSLSDRGYEQYF.

V is TRBV6-1 and J is TRBJ2-7; D perhaps matches TRBD2 (7 bases). This CDR3 spans 14 amino acids. CDR1 is MNHNS and CDR2 is SASEGT in the germline V gene. Trimming removed 5 bases from V and 2 bases from J, with 13 bases in between. The CDR3 nucleotides read TGTGCCAGCAGTCCGGACAGCGGGACCTACGAGCAGTACTTC. Residues: CASSPDSGTYEQYF.

Ten or more counts support this clonotype. The V and J genes are TRBV10-1 and TRBJ2-2; 8 bases agree with TRBD1. V lost 10 bases to trimming and J lost 6 bases; unmatched junction nucleotides: 16. Germline CDR1 is WNHNN and CDR2 is SYGVQD (reference sequence). The CDR3 consists of 16 residues. Here the CDR3 reads CANPFHRGAPSGELFF. The CDR3, as DNA: TGCGCCAACCCCTTCCACAGGGGGGCCCCTTCCGGGGAGCTGTTTTTT.

The sample holds many counts of this clonotype. The chain employs TRBV28 and TRBJ2-3; no definite D call. Per germline, CDR1 MDHEN and CDR2 SYDVKM. CDR3 size: 15 residues. Deletions cut 3 bases from V and 3 bases from J, with 13 bases between. The CDR3 DNA sequence: TGTGCCAGCAGTTTCTATCTGCCGACAACAGATACGCAGTATTTT. It yields the protein CASSFYLPTTDTQYF.